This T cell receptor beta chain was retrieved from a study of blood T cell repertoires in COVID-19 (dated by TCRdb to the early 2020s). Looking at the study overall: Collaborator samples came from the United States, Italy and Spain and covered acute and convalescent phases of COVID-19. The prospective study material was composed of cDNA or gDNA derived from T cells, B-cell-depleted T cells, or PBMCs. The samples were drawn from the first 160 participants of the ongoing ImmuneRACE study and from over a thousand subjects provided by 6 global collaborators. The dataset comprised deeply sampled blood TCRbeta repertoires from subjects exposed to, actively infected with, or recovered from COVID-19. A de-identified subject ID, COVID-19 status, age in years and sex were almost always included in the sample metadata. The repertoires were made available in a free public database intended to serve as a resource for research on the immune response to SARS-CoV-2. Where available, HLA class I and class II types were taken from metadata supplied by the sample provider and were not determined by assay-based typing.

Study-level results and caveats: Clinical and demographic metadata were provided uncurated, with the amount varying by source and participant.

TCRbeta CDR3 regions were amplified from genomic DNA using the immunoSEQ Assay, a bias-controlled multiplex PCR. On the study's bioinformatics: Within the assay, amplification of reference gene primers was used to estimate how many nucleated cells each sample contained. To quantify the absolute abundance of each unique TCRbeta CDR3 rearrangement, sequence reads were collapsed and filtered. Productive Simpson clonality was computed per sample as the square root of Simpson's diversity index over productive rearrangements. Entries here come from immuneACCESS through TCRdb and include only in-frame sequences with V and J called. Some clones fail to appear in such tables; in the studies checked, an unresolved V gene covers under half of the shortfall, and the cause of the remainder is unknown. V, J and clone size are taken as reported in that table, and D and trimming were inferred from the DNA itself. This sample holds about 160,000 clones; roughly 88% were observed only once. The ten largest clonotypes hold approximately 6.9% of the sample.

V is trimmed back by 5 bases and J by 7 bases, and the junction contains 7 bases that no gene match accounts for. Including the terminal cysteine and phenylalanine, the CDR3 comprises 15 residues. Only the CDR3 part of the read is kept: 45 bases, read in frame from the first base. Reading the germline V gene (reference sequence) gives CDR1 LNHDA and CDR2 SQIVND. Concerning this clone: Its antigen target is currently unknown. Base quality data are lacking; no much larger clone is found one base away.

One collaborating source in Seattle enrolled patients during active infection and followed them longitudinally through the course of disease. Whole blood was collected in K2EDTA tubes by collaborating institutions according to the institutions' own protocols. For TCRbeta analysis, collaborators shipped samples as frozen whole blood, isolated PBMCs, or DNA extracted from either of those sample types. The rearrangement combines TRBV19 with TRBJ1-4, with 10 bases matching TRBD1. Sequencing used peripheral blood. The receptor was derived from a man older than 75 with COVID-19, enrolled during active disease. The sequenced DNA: TGTGCCAGTAGTGTCGGGACAGGGGAAGGTGAAAAACTGTTTTTT. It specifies CASSVGTGEGEKLFF. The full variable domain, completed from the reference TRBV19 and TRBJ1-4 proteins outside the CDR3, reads DGGITQSPKYLFRKEGQNVTLSCEQNLNHDAMYWYRQDPGQGLRLIYYSQIVNDFQKGDIAEGYSVSREKKESFPLTVTSAQKNPTAFYLCASSVGTGEGEKLFFGSGTQLSVL.